This T cell receptor beta chain was profiled in a study of T-cell reconstitution after alpha-beta-depleted transplantation in children. Study results and caveats: As was reported, about two months after transplant, alpha-beta T cells came from several hundred expanded graft clones. Some patients showed high day-60 TCRbeta diversity, which derived from surviving recipient T cells and thymic progenitors. From newly produced T cells came most of the T-cell counts and diversity one year after transplant.

With respect to this clonotype: Antigen: not known.

V lost 6 bases, J lost 5 bases, and 10 bases lay in between. The CDR3 has 13 amino acids. Unique molecular identifiers were incorporated during preparation of the TCRbeta library. MiXCR was run by TCRdb on the PCR reads, yielding one entry per CDR3 protein. The table has about 250,000 distinct CDR3 sequences, roughly a quarter seen once. This TCR came from a female patient between 2 and 10 years old who had a stem cell transplant for congenital amegakaryocytic thrombocytopenia, so the T cells may come from the graft donor. Here the sequenced sample was PBMCs, mostly from graft donor cells, taken 360 days after TCRalphabeta/CD19-depleted stem cell transplant. J is TRBJ1-4 and V is TRBV12-3 or TRBV12-4, with D maybe TRBD1 (6 bases). The CDR3 loop reads CASSPGGNEKLFF. Here the CDR3 DNA reads TGTGCCAGCAGCCCCGGGGGCAATGAAAAACTGTTTTTT.